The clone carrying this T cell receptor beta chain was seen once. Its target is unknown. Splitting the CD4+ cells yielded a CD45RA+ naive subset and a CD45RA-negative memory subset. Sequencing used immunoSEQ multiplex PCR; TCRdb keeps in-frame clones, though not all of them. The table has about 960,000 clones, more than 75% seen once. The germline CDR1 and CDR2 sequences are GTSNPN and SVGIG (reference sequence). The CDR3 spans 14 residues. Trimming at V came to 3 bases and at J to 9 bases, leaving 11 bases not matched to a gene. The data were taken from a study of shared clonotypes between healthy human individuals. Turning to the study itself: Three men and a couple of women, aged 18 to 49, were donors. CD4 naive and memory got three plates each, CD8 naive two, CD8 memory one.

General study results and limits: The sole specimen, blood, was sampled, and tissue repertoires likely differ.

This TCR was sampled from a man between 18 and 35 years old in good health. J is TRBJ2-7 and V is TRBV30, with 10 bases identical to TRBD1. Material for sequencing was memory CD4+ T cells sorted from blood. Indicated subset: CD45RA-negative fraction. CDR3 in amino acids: CAWSLDRGKTGQYF. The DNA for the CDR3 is TGTGCCTGGAGCTTGGACAGGGGGAAAACTGGGCAGTACTTC. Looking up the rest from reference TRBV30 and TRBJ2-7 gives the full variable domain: SQTIHQWPATLVQPVGSPLSLECTVEGTSNPNLYWYRQAAGRGLQLLFYSVGIGQISSEVPQNLSASRPQDRQFILSSKKLLLSDSGFYLCAWSLDRGKTGQYFGPGTRLTVT.